This T cell receptor (beta chain) was captured by sequencing in a study of cytomegalovirus exposure and HLA in healthy donors (dated by TCRdb to the late 2010s). For context, the study as a whole: An earlier analysis of approximately 640 of the donors reported 250 to 350 Gb of sequence data and 117 million unique TCR beta sequences from 150 million to 200 million T cells. Every repertoire in the discovery cohort had been generated on one and the same sequencing platform. An earlier analysis of 450 to 750 of the donors used high-throughput TCR beta sequencing to judge whether each TCR beta V gene segment behaved as functional or pseudogenic. The T cell repertoires of several hundred subjects were profiled by immunosequencing and related to cytomegalovirus serostatus. A later genetic analysis took genome-wide SNP genotypes for about 65% of the 666 donors and used that subset as a discovery cohort. Four to six DR-DQ haplotypes were handled as single units for association and clustering, since linkage in the cohort was strong. The later analysis used no new phenotypic data to find candidate immune exposures, relying instead on TCR beta sequences and their occurrence across donors. To study patterns of TCR occurrence, a later analysis re-analyzed previously published TCR beta repertoires from 600 to 750 donors and added high-resolution HLA genotyping. Donor age, sex, ethnicity and CMV serostatus were collected together with the repertoire data. The study aimed to test whether cataloging public T cell receptors could reveal signatures of past pathogen exposure. Along with the 666-subject first cohort, a separate validation cohort of some 130 different subjects was used. The study combined high-throughput TCR immunosequencing, statistical association of individual TCRs with disease status, and machine learning to predict cytomegalovirus infection status. Of the 300 to 400 genotyped donors, roughly 85% fell in the genetic ancestry cluster associated with self-reported Caucasian donors. Typing coverage varied by locus: about 620-640 donors for A, B, C, DRB1 and DQB1; roughly 510 for DQA1; more than 600 for DPA1; around 450 for DPB1. Both class I and class II loci were covered by HLA typing, at four-digit resolution. Roughly 290 gigabases of sequencing data and around 88 million unique TCR sequences made up an early release that covered approximately 700 HLA-typed donors. Among about 360 genotyped donors of the cohort, an average of roughly 240,000 unique TCR beta nucleotide sequences were sequenced per donor, 15% to 20% of them non-productive.

The cohort consisted of some 730 healthy bone marrow donors. At the time of sampling, all cohort members were nominally healthy, though unrecorded immune exposures were likely present. The donor was CMV seropositive and belonged to the group of 270 or so seropositive cohort members. A peripheral blood sample was provided by each donor, and peripheral blood mononuclear cells were used for TCR beta sequencing. Genomic DNA was extracted from the blood cell samples with the Qiagen DNeasy Blood Extraction Kit. This clone has a single count. Its binding antigen is unknown. No clone much larger than this one lies a single base away; base qualities are absent. General conclusions and limits of the study: While some public TCRs were present in many individuals, most TCR sequences turned up only very rarely across donors. According to a later analysis, parvovirus B19, influenza, CMV and Epstein-Barr virus appeared linked to several top co-occurrence clusters. CMV serostatus was the only immune exposure information available for the cohort. In vitro tests confirmed that three of the cytomegalovirus-associated TCR beta chains recognize cytomegalovirus antigens. According to a later analysis, TCR association rates differed among HLA loci, with DRB1 alleles showing the most associated TCRs and HLA-C alleles showing the fewest. A later genetic analysis reported fewer N-insertions in productive TCRs among donors in an Asian-associated ancestry cluster than the approximately 670-donor mean. The classifier was reported to diagnose cytomegalovirus status with high specificity and sensitivity in both the original cohort and the validation cohort. In a later analysis, most CMV-associated TCR beta chains were found to appear HLA-restricted, with HLA associations seemingly driven largely by CMV exposure. Because counts were too low, seventeen rarely observed V segments, including chromosome 9 orphons, were left out of the earlier analysis of about 620 of the donors. Strong co-occurrence of HLA alleles, especially DR and DQ, made assigning TCR associations to individual alleles difficult. Because some donors lacked HLA typing at each locus, the association tests relied only on the typed subset. The 87-base-pair reads could not distinguish some IMGT-functional V segments, including TRBV6-2 and TRBV6-3, so those segments were excluded. Presence/absence analyses assumed roughly uniform sequencing depth across donors, an assumption that may not hold. In a later genetic analysis, a missense DCLRE1C variant was associated with V-gene and J-gene trimming of TCR beta chains, and the association was replicated in an independent cohort. In the study, around 150 TCR beta chains were listed as associated with cytomegalovirus. In an earlier analysis of around 500 of the donors, most TCR beta V segments appeared in productive rearrangements about 90% or about 30% of the time, broadly matching IMGT annotations. Linkage disequilibrium might explain the correlated functional status among segregating V segments, but an unknown experimental factor could not be ruled out. A group of highly shared sequence variants was considered likely to be a technical artifact of the sequencing pipeline. In this cohort, only TCR beta chains were sequenced, and detectable features were limited by the absence of alpha or paired-chain data. The authors suggested that the approach could potentially be generalized to other disease states and immunological phenotypes. At a false discovery rate of 0.05, a later analysis linked roughly 17,000 TCR beta sequences to specific HLA alleles. A later analysis found that HLA-associated TCR beta chains were more clonally expanded and had lower generation probabilities than equally common non-associated chains. A further reported finding was that TCR beta sequences accurately predicted the HLA-A and HLA-B alleles for most subjects in the first cohort.

Reading the germline V gene gives CDR1 SGHVS and CDR2 FQNEAQ. From the cysteine through the phenylalanine, the CDR3 covers 16 amino acids. The only DNA kept is the CDR3, 48 bases in frame from the first base. From V the trimming removes 3 bases and from J it removes 3 bases, while the gene matches leave 4 bases of the junction unaccounted for. Libraries were made using the immunoSEQ multiplex PCR assay. A mixture of 60 forward primers for TCR Vbeta segments and 13 reverse primers for TCR Jbeta segments was used in the multiplex PCR. A multiplex PCR assay on genomic DNA amplified the CDR3 region of rearranged TCR beta genes. The amplified TCR beta libraries were sequenced on the Illumina HiSeq System as 87-base-pair reads. The authors processed their data as follows. A later analysis tallied 70 million to 100 million unique TCR beta chains across the 666 repertoires, and some 12 million of those chains were shared by two or more donors. Raw reads were error-corrected and collapsed into unique sequences by a nearest-neighbor algorithm in which closely related sequences were merged to remove PCR and sequencing errors. CDR3 sequences were aligned to IMGT reference sequences to assign V, D and J gene segments. Each retained sequence needed at least a six-nucleotide match to both a V gene segment and a J gene segment. A rearrangement was called productive if the CDR3 had no stop codons and remained in frame with V and J, and every other rearrangement was called non-productive. CDR3 was defined according to IMGT convention as the region running from the second conserved V-encoded cysteine to the conserved J-encoded phenylalanine. Sequences without an unambiguous match to a single V gene segment were excluded from the earlier analysis of about 630 of the donors. In an earlier analysis of around 600 of the donors, V segments were called functional above 56.7% productive rearrangements and were called segregating when the between-donor standard deviation exceeded 5%. A statistical classification framework was built for diagnosing cytomegalovirus status from the catalog of TCR beta chain sequences. A later analysis assigned V and J genes by comparing TCR nucleotide sequences with IMGT/GENE-DB human TR gene sequences. Using the TCRdist pipeline, a later analysis assigned CDR3 sequences along with most-parsimonious VDJ recombination scenarios. In a later analysis, every TCR beta chain was defined by the combination of its CDR3 amino acid sequence and its V-gene family, and reads without a unique V-gene family were dropped. As a way to deal with suspected cross-contamination and a sequencing artifact, a later analysis dropped more than 500 nucleotide sequences that were highly shared and had low generation probability. In a later analysis, a clonal expansion index was calculated for each public chain from normalized within-repertoire ranks of inferred template counts. In a later analysis, generation probabilities were computed with a VDJ recombination model fitted to out-of-frame rearrangements, and the resulting probabilities were checked against IGoR. A later analysis scored TCR-TCR, TCR-HLA and TCR-CMV co-occurrence with hypergeometric tests, applying a repertoire-size bias correction to TCR pairs. False discovery rates were estimated in a later analysis by permuting HLA or CMV assignments 20 times. In a later analysis, co-occurring TCRs were grouped using DBSCAN, with TCRdist sequence similarity added in when clustering inside HLA-allele-positive subsets. Repertoires with fewer than 30,000 or more than 120,000 public chains, plus five repertoires with anomalous nucleotide sharing, were excluded from co-occurrence clustering. The table comes from immuneACCESS by way of TCRdb, which keeps in-frame sequences with V and J called. Part of the clones is missing from these tables; in studies checked, under half for an unresolved V gene and the rest for unknown reasons. V, J and clone size derive from that table, while D and trimming were established from the DNA sequence. The sample table shows more than 130,000 clones, and around 83% are seen once. The top ten hold about 3.8% of the sample.

The receptor was isolated from a man aged 35-49 years in good health and CMV-seropositive. The material sequenced was PBMCs. The chain links TRBV7-8 with TRBJ2-6, with TRBD1 identical over 8 junction bases. The encoded CDR3 is CASSFKTGVGANVLTF. The sequence in DNA is TGTGCCAGCAGCTTCAAGACAGGGGTTGGGGCCAACGTCCTGACTTTC.